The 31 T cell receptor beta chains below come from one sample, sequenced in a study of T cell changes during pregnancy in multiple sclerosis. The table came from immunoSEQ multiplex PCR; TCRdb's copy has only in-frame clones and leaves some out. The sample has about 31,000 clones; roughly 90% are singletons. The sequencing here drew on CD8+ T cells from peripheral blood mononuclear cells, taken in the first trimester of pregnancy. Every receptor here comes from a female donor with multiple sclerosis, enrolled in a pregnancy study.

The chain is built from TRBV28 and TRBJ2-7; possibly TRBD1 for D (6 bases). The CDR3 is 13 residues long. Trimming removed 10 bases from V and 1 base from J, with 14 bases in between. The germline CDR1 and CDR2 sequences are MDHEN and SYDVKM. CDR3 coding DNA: TGTGCCACCAGGACAGAAGTTTCCTACGAGCAGTACTTC. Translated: CATRTEVSYEQYF.

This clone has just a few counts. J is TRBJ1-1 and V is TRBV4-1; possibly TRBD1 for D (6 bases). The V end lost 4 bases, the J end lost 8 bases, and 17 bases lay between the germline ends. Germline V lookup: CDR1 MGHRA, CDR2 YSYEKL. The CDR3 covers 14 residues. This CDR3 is CASSPTGHGGEAFF. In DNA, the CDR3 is TGCGCCAGCAGCCCTACAGGGCATGGGGGAGAAGCTTTCTTT.

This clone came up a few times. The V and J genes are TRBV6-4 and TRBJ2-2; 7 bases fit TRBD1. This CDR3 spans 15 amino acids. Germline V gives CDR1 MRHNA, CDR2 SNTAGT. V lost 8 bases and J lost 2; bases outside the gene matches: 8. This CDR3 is CASGPGQDNTGELFF. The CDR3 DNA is TGTGCCAGCGGCCCCGGACAGGACAACACCGGGGAGCTGTTTTTT.

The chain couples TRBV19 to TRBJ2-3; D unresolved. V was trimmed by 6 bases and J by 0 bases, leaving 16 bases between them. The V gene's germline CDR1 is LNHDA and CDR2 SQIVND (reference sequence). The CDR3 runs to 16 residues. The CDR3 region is CASSINSSPSTDTQYF. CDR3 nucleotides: TGTGCCAGTAGCATCAACAGTTCCCCTAGCACAGATACGCAGTATTTT.

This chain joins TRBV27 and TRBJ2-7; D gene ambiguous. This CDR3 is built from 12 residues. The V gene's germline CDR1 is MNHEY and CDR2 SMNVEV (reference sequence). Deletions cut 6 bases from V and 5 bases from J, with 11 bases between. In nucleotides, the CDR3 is TGTGCCAGCAGCCCCGGGTTCCACGAGCAGTACTTC. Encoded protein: CASSPGFHEQYF.

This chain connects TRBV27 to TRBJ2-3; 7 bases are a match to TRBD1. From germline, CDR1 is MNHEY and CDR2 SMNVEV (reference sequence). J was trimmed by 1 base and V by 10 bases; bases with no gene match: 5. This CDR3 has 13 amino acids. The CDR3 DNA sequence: TGTGCCACAGGTACAGGGGGCACAGATACGCAGTATTTT. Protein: CATGTGGTDTQYF.

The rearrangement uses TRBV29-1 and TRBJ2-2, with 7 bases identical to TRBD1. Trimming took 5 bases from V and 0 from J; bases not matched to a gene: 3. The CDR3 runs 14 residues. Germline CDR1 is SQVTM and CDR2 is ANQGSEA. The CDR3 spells CSVWGTANTGELFF. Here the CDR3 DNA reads TGCAGCGTTTGGGGGACAGCGAACACCGGGGAGCTGTTTTTT.

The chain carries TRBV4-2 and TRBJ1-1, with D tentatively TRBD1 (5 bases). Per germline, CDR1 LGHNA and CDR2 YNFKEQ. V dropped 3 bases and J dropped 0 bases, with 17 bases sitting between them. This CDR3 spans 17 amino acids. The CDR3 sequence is CASSQGGRALMNTEAFF. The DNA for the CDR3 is TGTGCCAGCAGCCAGGGGGGGAGAGCCCTCATGAACACTGAAGCTTTCTTT.

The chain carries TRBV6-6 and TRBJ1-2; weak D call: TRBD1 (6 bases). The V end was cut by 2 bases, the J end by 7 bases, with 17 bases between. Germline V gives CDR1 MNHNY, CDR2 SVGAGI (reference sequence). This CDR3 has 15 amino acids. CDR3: CASSYGAGDVGGYTF. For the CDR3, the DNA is TGTGCCAGCAGTTACGGCGCAGGGGATGTAGGTGGCTACACCTTC.

The CDR3 coding sequence is TGTGCCAGCAGCTTTTCCGGGACAGGGGGTAACGAGCAGTACTTC. Encoded protein: CASSFSGTGGNEQYF. J is TRBJ2-7 and V is TRBV7-6, with 11 positions matching TRBD1. V was clipped by 3 bases and J by 5 bases; unmatched bases: 6. CDR3 length: 15 residues. Germline assignment: CDR1 SGHVS and CDR2 FNYEAQ.

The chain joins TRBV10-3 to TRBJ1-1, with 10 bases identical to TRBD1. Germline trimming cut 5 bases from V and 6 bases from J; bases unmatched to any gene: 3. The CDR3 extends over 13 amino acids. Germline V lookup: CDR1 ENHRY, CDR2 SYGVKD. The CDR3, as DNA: TGTGCCATCAGTTCAGACAGGGGGCCTGAAGCTTTCTTT. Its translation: CAISSDRGPEAFF.

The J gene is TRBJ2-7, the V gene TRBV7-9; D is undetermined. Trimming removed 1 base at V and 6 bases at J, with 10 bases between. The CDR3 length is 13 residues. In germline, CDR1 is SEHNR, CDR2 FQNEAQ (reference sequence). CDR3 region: CASSLGHSAEQYF. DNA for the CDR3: TGTGCCAGCAGCTTAGGGCATTCCGCCGAGCAGTACTTC.

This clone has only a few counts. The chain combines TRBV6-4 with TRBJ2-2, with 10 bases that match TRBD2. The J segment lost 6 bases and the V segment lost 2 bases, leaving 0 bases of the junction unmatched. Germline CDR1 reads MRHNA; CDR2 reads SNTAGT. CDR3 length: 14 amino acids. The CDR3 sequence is CASSDSGGAGELFF. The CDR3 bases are TGTGCCAGCAGTGACAGCGGGGGGGCCGGGGAGCTGTTTTTT.

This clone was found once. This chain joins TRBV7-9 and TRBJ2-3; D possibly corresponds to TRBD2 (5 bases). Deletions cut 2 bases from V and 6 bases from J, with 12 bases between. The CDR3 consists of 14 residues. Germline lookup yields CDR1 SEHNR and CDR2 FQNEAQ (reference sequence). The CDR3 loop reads CASSLSDSWDTQYF. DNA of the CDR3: TGTGCCAGCAGCTTATCGGACTCCTGGGATACGCAGTATTTT.

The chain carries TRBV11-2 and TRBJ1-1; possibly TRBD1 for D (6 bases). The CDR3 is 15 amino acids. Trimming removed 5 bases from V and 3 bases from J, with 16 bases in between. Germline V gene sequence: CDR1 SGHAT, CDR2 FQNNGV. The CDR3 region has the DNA TGTGCCAGCAGCCCCGCCGGGACATGGGACACTGAAGCTTTCTTT. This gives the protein CASSPAGTWDTEAFF.

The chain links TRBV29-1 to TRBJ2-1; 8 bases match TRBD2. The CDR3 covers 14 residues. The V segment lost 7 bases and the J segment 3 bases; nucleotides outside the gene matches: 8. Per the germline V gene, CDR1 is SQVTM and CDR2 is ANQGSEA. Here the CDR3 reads CSAAGAGDYNEQFF. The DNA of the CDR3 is TGCAGCGCGGCGGGAGCGGGAGACTACAATGAGCAGTTCTTC.

CDR3 bases: TGTGCCAGCAGCCTCCCCCCCGGCTACGAGCAGTACTTC. Encoded protein: CASSLPPGYEQYF. The V call is TRBV7-8, the J call TRBJ2-7; D is unclear. V was pared by 5 bases and J by 3 bases, with 11 bases between. CDR3 size: 13 residues. Germline V gene lookup returns CDR1 SGHVS and CDR2 FQNEAQ.

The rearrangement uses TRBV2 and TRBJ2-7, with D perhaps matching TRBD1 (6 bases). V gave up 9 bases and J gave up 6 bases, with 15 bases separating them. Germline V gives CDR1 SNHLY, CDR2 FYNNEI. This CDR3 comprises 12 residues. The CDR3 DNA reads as TGTGCCAGGAGAAATAGAGGGGGCGAGCAGTACTTC. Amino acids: CARRNRGGEQYF.

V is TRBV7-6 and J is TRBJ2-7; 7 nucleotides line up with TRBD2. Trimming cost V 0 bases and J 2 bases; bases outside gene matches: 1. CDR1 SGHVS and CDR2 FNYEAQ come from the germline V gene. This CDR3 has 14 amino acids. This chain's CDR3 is CASSLAGGTYEQYF. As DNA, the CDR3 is TGTGCCAGCAGCTTAGCGGGGGGGACCTACGAGCAGTACTTC. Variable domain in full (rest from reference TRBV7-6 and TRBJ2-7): GAGVSQSPRYKVTKRGQDVALRCDPISGHVSLYWYRQALGQGPEFLTYFNYEAQQDKSGLPNDRFSAERPEGSISTLTIQRTEQRDSAMYRCASSLAGGTYEQYFGPGTRLTVT.

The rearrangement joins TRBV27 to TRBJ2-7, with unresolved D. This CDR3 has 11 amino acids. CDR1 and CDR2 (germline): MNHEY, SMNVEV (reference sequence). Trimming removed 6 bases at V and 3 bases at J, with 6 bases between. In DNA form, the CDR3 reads TGTGCCAGCAGATCCCTCTACGAGCAGTACTTC. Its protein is CASRSLYEQYF.

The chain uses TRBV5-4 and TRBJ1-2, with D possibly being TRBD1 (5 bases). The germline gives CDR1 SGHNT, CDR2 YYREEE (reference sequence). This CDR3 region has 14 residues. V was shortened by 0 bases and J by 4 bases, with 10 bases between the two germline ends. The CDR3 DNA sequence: TGTGCCAGCAGCTTGGGACAGACCGTCTATGGCTACACCTTC. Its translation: CASSLGQTVYGYTF. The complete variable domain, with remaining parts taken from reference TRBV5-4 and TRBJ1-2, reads ETGVTQSPTHLIKTRGQQVTLRCSSQSGHNTVSWYQQALGQGPQFIFQYYREEENGRGNFPPRFSGLQFPNYSSELNVNALELDDSALYLCASSLGQTVYGYTFGSGTRLTVV.

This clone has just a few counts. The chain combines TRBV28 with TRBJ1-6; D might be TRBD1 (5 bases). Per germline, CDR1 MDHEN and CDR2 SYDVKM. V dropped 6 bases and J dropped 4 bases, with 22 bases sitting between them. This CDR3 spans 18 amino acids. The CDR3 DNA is TGTGCCAGCAGCCCTCAGGGACTTTTCCGGCTGTATAATTCACCCCTCCACTTT. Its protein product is CASSPQGLFRLYNSPLHF.

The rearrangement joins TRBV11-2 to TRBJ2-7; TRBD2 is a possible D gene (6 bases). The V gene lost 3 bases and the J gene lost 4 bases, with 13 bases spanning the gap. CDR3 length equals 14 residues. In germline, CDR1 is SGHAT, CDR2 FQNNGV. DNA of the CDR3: TGTGCCAGCAGCTTCGGGACTGGCAGATACGAGCAGTACTTC. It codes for CASSFGTGRYEQYF.

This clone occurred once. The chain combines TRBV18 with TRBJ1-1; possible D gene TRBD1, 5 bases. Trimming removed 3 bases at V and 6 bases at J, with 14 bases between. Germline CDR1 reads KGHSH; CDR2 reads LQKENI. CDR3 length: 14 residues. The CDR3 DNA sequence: TGTGCCAGCTCACCCCGGGGGTCCAACCCTGAAGCTTTCTTT. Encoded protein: CASSPRGSNPEAFF.

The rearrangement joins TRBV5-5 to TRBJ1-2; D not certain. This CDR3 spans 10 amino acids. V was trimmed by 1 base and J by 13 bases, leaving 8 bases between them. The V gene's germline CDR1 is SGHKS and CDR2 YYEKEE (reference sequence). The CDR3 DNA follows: TGTGCCAGCAGCTTGATTGAGTGCACCTTC. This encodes CASSLIECTF.

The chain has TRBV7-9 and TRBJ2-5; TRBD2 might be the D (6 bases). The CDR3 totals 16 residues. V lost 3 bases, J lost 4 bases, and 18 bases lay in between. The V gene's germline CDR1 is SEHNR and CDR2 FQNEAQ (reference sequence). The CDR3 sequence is CASSLPTRRAGETQYF. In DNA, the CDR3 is TGTGCCAGCAGCTTGCCGACTAGACGGGCGGGAGAGACCCAGTACTTC.

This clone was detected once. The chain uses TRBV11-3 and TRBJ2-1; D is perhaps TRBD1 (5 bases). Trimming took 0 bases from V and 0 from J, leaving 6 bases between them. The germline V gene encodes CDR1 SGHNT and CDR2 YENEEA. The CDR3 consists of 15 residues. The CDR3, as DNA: TGTGCCAGCAGCTTAGATAGGGGCTCCTACAATGAGCAGTTCTTC. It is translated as CASSLDRGSYNEQFF.

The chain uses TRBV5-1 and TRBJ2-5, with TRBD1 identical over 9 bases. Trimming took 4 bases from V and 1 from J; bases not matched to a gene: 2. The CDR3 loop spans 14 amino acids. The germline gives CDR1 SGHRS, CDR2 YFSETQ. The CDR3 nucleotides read TGCGCCAGCAGCCCGGACAGGGGCCAAGAGACCCAGTACTTC. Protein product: CASSPDRGQETQYF.

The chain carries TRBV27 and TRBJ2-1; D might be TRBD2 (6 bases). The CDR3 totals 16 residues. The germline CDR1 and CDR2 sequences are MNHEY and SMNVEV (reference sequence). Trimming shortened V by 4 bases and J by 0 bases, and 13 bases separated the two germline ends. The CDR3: CASSSDLASSYNEQFF. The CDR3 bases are TGTGCCAGCAGTTCTGACCTAGCGAGCTCCTACAATGAGCAGTTCTTC.

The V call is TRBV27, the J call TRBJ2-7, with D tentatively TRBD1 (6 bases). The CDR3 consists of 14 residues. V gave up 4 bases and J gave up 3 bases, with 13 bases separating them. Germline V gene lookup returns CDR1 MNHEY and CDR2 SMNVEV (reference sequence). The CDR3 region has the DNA TGTGCCAGCAGTTCGACAGGCGGCTTCTACGAGCAGTACTTC. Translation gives CASSSTGGFYEQYF.

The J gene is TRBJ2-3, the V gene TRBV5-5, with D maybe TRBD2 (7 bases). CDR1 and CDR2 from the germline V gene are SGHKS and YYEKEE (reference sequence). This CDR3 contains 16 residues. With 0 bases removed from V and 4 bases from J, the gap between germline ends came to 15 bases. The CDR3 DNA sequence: TGTGCCAGCAGCTTGGATGCGGGCGGGGGCGCAGATACGCAGTATTTT. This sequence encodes CASSLDAGGGADTQYF. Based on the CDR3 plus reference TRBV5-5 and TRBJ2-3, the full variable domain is DAGVTQSPTHLIKTRGQQVTLRCSPISGHKSVSWYQQVLGQGPQFIFQYYEKEERGRGNFPDRFSARQFPNYSSELNVNALLLGDSALYLCASSLDAGGGADTQYFGPGTRLTVL.